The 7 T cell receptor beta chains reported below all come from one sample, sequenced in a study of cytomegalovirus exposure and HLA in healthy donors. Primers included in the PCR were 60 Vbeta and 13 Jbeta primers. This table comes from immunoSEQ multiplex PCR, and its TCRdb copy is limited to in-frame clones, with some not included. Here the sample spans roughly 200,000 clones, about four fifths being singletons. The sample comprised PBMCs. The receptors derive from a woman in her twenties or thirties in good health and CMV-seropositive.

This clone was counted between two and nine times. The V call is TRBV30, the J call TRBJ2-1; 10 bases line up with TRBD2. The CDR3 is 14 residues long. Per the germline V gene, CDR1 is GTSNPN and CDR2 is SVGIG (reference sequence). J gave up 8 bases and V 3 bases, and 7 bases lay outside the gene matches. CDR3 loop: CAWSGSSGRDEQFF. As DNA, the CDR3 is TGTGCCTGGAGCGGCTCTAGCGGGAGAGATGAGCAGTTCTTC.

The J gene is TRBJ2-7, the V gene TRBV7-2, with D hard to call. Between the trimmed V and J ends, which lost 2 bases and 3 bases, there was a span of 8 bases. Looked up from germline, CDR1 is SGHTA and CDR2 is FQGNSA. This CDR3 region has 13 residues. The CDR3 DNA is TGTGCCAGCAGCTTAAGCCCGAACTACGAGCAGTACTTC. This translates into CASSLSPNYEQYF.

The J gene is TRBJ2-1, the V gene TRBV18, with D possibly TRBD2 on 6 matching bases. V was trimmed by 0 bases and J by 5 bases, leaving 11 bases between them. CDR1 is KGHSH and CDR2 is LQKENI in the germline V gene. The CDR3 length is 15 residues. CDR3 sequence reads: CASSPPIGGDNEQFF. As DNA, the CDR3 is TGTGCCAGCTCACCACCTATCGGGGGAGACAATGAGCAGTTCTTC.

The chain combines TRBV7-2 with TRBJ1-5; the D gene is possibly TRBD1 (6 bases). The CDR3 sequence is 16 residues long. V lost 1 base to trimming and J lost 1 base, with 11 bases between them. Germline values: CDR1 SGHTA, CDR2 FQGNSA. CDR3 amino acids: CASSLVGTRSNQPQHF. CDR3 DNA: TGTGCCAGCAGCTTAGTAGGGACACGGAGCAATCAGCCCCAGCATTTT.

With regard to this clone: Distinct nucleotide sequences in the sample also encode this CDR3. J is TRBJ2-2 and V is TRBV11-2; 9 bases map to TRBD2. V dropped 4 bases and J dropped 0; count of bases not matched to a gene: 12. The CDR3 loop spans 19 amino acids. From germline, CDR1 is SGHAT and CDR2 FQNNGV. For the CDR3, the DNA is TGTGCCAGCAGCTCCATCCGGGGACTAGCTTCACCGAACACCGGGGAGCTGTTTTTT. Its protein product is CASSSIRGLASPNTGELFF.

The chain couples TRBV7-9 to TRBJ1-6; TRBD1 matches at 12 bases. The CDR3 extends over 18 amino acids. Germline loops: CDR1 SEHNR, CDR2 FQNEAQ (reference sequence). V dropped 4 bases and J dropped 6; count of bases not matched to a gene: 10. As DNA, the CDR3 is TGTGCCAGCAGCTACGGGACAGGGGGCGGTTTTCGTAATTCACCCCTCCACTTT. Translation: CASSYGTGGGFRNSPLHF.

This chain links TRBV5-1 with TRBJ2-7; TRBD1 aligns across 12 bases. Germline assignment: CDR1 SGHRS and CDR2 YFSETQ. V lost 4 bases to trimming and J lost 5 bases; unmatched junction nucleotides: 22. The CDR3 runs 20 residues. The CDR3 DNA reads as TGCGCCAGCAGCCTAGCATTTGGGACAGGGGGCTCAATCAGAAGTGACGAGCAGTACTTC. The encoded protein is CASSLAFGTGGSIRSDEQYF.